The clone carrying this T cell receptor beta chain was detected ten times or more. MiXCR was run by TCRdb on the RT-PCR reads, yielding one entry per CDR3 protein. The table shows approximately 31,000 distinct CDR3 sequences, with roughly a third occurring only once. This entry belongs to a study of patients and donors after allogeneic stem cell transplantation. The germline V and J ends were trimmed by 0 bases and 5 bases, with 11 bases remaining between them. Per the germline V gene, CDR1 is LGHNA and CDR2 is YSLEER. This CDR3 contains 15 residues. Source material: blood, either unsorted or a sorted T cell fraction (not recorded which). J is TRBJ1-5 and V is TRBV4-3, with D uncertain. This receptor was taken from a human donor who was either an allogeneic HSCT recipient or a stem cell or donor lymphocyte infusion donor (not recorded which). It is not recorded whose cells these are; they may come from a transplant donor. CDR3 bases: TGCGCCAGCAGCCAAGAGTTTCAGGAATATCAGCCCCAGCATTTT. This encodes CASSQEFQEYQPQHF.